The sequence of this T cell receptor beta chain was determined in a study of T cell changes during pregnancy in multiple sclerosis. This table comes from immunoSEQ multiplex PCR, and its TCRdb copy is limited to in-frame clones, with some not included. Here the sample spans roughly 40,000 clones, 91% being singletons. The V gene lost 7 bases and the J gene lost 4 bases, with 17 bases spanning the gap. This CDR3 is 16 amino acids long. Germline CDR1 reads MNHEY; CDR2 reads SMNVEV (reference sequence). Sample: CD4+ T cells from peripheral blood mononuclear cells, taken after pregnancy. This TCR was sampled from a female donor in good health, enrolled as a control in a pregnancy study. The chain is built from TRBV27 and TRBJ1-6; D is possibly TRBD1 (5 bases). The DNA for the CDR3 is TGTGCCAGCACCTCCCGGTGGACACAGTATAATTCACCCCTCCACTTT. Translated: CASTSRWTQYNSPLHF.